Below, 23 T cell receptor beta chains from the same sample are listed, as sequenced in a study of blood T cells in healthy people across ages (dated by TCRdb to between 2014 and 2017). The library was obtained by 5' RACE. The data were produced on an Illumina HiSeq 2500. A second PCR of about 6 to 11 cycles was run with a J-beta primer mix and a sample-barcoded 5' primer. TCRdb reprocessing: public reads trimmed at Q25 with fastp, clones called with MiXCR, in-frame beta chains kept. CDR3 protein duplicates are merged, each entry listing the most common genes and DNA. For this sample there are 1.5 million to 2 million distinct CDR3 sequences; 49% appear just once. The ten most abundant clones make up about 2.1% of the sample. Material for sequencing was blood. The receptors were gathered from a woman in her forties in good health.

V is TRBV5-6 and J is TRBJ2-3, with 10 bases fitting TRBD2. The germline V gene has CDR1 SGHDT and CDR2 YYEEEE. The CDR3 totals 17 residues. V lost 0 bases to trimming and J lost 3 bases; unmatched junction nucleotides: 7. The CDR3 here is CASSLAGLAGVTDTQYF. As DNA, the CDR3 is TGTGCCAGCAGCTTGGCCGGCCTAGCGGGGGTTACAGATACGCAGTATTTT.

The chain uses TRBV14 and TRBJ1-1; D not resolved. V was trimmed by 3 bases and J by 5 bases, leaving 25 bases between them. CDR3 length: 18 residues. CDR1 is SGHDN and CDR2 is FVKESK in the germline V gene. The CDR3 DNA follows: TGTGCCAGCAGCCATCTTAGGTGGCAGCCGGGAGTATATACTGAAGCTTTCTTT. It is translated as CASSHLRWQPGVYTEAFF.

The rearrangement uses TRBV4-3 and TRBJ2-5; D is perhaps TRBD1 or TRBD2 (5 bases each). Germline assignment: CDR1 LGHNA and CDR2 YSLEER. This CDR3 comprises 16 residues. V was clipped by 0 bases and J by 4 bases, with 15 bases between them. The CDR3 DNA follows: TGCGCCAGCAGCCAAGATAGATCGTTTGGGGGAGAGACCCAGTACTTC. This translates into CASSQDRSFGGETQYF.

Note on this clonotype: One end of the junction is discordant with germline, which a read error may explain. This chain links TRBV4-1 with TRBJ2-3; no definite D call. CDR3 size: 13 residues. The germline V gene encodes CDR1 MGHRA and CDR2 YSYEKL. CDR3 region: CAGSHIRADTQYF. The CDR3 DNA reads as TGCGCCGGCAGCCACATCCGCGCAGATACGCAGTATTTT.

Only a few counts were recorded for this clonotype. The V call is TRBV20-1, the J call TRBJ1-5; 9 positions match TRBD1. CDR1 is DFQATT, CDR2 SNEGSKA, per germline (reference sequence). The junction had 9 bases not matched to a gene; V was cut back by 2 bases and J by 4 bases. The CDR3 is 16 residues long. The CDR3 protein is CSARPGQGIWNQPQHF. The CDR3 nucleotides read TGCAGTGCTAGACCCGGACAGGGGATTTGGAATCAGCCCCAGCATTTT.

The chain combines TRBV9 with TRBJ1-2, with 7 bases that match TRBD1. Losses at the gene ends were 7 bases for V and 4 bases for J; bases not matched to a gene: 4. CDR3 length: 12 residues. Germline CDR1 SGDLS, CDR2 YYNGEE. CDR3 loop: CASLEGAYGYTF. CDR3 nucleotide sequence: TGTGCCAGCCTAGAGGGGGCCTATGGCTACACCTTC.

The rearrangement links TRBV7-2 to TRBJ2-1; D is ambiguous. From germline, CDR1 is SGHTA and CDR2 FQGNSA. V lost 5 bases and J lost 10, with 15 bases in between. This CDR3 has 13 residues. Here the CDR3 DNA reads TGTGCCAGCAGCCCGCCTCTCGGCGGCGAGCAGTTCTTC. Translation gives CASSPPLGGEQFF.

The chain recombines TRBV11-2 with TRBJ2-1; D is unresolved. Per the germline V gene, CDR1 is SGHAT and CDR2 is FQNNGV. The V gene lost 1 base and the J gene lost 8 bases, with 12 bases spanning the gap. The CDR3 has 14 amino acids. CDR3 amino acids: CASSLARSLYEQFF. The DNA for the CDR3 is TGTGCCAGCAGCTTAGCCAGATCCTTATATGAGCAGTTCTTC.

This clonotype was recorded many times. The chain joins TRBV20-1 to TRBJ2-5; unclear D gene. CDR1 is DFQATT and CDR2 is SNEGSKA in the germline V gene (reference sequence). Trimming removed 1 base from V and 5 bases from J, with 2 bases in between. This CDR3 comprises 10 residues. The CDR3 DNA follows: TGCAGTGCTAGAGTGGAGACCCAGTACTTC. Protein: CSARVETQYF.

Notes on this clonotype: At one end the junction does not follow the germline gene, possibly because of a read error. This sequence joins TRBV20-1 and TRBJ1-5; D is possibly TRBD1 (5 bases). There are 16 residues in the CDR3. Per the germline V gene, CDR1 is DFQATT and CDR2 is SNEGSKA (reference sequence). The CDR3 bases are TGCAGTGCTAGGGGGGGAGGGAGTGGTAGCAATCAGCCCCGGCATTTT. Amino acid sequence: CSARGGGSGSNQPRHF.

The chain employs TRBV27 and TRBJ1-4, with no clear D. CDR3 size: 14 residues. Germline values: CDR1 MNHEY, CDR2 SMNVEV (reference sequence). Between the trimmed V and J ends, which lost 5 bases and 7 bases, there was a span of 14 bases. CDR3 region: CASSQPGVGEKLFF. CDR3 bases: TGTGCCAGCAGTCAACCGGGAGTAGGTGAAAAACTGTTTTTT.

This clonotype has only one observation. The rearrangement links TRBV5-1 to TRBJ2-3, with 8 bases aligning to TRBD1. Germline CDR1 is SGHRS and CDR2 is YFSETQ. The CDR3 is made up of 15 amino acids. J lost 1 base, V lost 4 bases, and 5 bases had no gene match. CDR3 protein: CASSDQGARTDTQYF. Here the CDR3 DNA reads TGCGCCAGCAGCGATCAGGGGGCGCGCACAGATACGCAGTATTTT.

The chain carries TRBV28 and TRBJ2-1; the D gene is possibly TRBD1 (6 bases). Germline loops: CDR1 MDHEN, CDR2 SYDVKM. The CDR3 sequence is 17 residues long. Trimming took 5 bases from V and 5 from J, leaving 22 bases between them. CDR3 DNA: TGTGCCAGCAGTCCAACAGATGGACTGTACAGGGACAATGAGCAGTTCTTC. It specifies CASSPTDGLYRDNEQFF.

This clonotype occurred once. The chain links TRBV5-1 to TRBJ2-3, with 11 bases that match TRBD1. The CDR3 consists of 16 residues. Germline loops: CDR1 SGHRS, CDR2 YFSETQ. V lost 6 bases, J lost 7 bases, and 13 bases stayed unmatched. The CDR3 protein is CASTRTGGAGEHTQYF. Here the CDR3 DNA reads TGCGCCAGCACAAGGACAGGGGGCGCAGGAGAACATACGCAGTATTTT.

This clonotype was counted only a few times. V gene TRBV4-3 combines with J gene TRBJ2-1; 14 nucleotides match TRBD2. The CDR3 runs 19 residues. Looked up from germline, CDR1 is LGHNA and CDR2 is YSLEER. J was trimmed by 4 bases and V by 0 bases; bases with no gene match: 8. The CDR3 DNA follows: TGCGCCAGCAGCCAAGATGGGTGGACTAGCGGGGGGCGTTACAATGAGCAGTTCTTC. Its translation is CASSQDGWTSGGRYNEQFF.

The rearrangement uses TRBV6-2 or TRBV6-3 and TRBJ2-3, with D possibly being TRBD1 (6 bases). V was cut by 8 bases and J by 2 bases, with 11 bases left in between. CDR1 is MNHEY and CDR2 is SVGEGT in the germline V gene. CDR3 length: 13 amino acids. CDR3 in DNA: TGTGCCAGCTGCCGGGACAACACAGATACGCAGTATTTT. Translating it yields CASCRDNTDTQYF.

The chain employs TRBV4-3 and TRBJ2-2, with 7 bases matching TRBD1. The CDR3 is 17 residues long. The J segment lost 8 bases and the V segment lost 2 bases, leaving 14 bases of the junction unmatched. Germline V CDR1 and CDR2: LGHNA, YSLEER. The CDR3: CASSQPLDRVRGGELFF. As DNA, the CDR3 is TGCGCCAGCAGCCAACCCCTCGACAGGGTCCGGGGTGGGGAGCTGTTTTTT.

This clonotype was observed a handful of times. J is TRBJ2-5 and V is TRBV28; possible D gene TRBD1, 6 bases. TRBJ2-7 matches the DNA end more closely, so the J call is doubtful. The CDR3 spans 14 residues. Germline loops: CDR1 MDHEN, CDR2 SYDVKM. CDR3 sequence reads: CASSYRVAVHEQYF. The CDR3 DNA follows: TGTGCCAGCAGTTACAGGGTGGCTGTCCACGAGCAGTACTTC.

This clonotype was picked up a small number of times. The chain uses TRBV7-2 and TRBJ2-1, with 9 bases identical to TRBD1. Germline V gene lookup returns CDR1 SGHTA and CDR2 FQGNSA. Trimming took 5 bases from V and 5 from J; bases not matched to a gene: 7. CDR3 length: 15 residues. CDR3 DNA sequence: TGTGCCAGCAGCCGGGACAGGGTATCGAACAATGAGCAGTTCTTC. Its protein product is CASSRDRVSNNEQFF.

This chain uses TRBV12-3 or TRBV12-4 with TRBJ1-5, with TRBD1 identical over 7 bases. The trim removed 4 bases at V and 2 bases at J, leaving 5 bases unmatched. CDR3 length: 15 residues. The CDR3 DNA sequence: TGTGCCAGCAGTTGGACAGGTAGACGCAATCAGCCCCAGCATTTT. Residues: CASSWTGRRNQPQHF.

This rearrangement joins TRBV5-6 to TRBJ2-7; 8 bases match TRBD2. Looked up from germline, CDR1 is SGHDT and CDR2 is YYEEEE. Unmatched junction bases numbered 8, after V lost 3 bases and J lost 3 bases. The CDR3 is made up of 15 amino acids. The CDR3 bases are TGTGCCAGCAGCTCGGCCCGGGAGGGATACTACGAGCAGTACTTC. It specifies CASSSAREGYYEQYF.

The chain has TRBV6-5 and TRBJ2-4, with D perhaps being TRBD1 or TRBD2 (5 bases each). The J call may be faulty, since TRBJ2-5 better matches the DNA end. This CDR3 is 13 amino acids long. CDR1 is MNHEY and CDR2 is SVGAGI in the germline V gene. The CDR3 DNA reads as TGTGCCAGCAGTTACGGGGGTCATGAGACCCAGTACTTC. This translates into CASSYGGHETQYF.

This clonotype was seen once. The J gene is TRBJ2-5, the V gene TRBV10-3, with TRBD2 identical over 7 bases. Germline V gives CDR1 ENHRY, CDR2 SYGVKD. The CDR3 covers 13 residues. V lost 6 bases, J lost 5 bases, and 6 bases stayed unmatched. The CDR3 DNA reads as TGTGCCATCAGGGGGGGGAGTGACGAGACCCAGTACTTC. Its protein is CAIRGGSDETQYF.